This T cell receptor (beta chain) was sequenced for a study of radiation and T cells in renal cell carcinoma. Overall study results and limits: Dominant CDR3 motifs were more common in irradiated tumors than controls.

The CDR3 contains 16 residues. Germline lookup yields CDR1 SGHVS and CDR2 FQNEAQ. Trimming cost V 1 base and J 8 bases, with 17 bases left between them. Specified treatment: 15 Gy SBRT to primary tumor, nephrectomy 4 weeks later. In its sample, this clone ranks as medium-sized (0.01 to 0.1%). Its matching antigen is unknown. Assay: immunoSEQ multiplex PCR; the TCRdb copy retains only in-frame clones and omits some. Of 20,000 or so clones in the sample, about 50% were seen once. The chain joins TRBV7-8 to TRBJ1-4; the D is unclear. The sequences come from tumor tissue, collected from a patient whose treatment included radiotherapy and nephrectomy. The receptor was derived from a woman aged 45-59 years with renal cell carcinoma. The CDR3 region has the DNA TGTGCCAGCAGCTTAGAAGTACAGCCAGACGCAGAAAAACTGTTTTTT. The encoded protein is CASSLEVQPDAEKLFF.